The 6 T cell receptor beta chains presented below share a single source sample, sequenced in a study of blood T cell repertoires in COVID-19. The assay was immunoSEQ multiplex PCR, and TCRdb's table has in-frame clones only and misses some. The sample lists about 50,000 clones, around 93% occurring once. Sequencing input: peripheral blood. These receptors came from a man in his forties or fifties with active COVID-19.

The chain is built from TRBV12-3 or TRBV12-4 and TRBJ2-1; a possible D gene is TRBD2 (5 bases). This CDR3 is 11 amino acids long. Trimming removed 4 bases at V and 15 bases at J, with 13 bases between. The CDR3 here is CASSSLAVPFF. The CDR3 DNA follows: TGTGCCAGCAGTTCCCTAGCAGTCCCGTTCTTC.

CDR3 loop: CSARETGSNQPQHF. The CDR3, as DNA: TGCAGTGCTCGTGAGACAGGTAGCAATCAGCCCCAGCATTTT. The chain couples TRBV20-1 to TRBJ1-5; possibly TRBD1 for D (6 bases). The CDR3 loop spans 14 amino acids. V was trimmed by 5 bases and J by 0 bases, leaving 11 bases between them. Per the germline V gene, CDR1 is DFQATT and CDR2 is SNEGSKA (reference sequence).

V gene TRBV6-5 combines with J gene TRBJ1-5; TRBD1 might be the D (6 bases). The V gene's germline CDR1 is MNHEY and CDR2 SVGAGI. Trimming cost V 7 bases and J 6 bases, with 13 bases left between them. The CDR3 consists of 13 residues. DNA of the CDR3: TGTGCCAGCAATGGGGGCTTGAGTCAGCCCCAGCATTTT. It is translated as CASNGGLSQPQHF.

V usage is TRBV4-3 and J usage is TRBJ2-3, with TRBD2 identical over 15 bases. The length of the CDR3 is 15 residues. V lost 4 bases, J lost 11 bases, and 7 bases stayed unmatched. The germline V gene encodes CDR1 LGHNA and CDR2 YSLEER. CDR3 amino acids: CASSPTGLAGGRQYF. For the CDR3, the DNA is TGCGCCAGCAGCCCTACGGGACTAGCGGGGGGCAGGCAGTATTTT.

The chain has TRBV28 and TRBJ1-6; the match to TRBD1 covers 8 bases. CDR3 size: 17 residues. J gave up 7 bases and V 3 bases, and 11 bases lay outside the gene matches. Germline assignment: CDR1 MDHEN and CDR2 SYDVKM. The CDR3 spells CASSFGTQGAWNSPLHF. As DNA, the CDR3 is TGTGCCAGCAGTTTTGGAACCCAGGGGGCTTGGAATTCACCCCTCCACTTT.

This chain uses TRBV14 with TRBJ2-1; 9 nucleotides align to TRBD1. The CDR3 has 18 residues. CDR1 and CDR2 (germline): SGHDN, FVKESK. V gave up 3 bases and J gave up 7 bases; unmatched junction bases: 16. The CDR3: CASSQLVPPGQGSNEQFF. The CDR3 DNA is TGTGCCAGCAGCCAGCTTGTCCCCCCGGGACAGGGATCAAATGAGCAGTTCTTC.